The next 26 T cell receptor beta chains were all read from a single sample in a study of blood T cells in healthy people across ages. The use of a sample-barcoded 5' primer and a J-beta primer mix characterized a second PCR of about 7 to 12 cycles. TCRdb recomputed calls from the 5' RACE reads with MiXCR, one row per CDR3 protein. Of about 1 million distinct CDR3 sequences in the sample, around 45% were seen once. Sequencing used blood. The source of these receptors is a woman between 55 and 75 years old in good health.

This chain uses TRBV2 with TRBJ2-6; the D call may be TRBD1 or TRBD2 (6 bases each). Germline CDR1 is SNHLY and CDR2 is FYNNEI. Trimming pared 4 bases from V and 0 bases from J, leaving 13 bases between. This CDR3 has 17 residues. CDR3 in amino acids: CASSVAGHPSGANVLTF. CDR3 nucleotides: TGTGCCAGCAGTGTCGCGGGACATCCCTCTGGGGCCAACGTCCTGACTTTC.

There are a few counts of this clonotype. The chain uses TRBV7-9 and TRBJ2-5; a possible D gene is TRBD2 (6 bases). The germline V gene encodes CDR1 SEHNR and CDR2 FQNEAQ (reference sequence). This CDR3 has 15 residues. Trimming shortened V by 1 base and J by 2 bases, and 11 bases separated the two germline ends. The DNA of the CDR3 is TGTGCCAGCAGCTTAGGGGCGGCGGGACAAGAGACCCAGTACTTC. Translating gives CASSLGAAGQETQYF.

The CDR3 loop is CASRGDVGGETQYF. The CDR3, as DNA: TGTGCCAGCAGGGGGGACGTCGGGGGAGAGACCCAGTACTTC. The rearrangement links TRBV6-6 to TRBJ2-5, with D perhaps matching TRBD2 (6 bases). Trimming stripped 6 bases from V and 4 bases from J, with 15 bases between. Germline lookup yields CDR1 MNHNY and CDR2 SVGAGI (reference sequence). The CDR3 has 14 residues.

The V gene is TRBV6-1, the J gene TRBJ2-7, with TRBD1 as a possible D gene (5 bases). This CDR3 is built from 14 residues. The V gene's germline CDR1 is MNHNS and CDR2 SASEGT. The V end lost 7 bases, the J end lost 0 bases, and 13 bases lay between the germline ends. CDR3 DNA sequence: TGTGCCAGCAACTTGGGGCCCAGCTCCTACGAGCAGTACTTC. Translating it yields CASNLGPSSYEQYF.

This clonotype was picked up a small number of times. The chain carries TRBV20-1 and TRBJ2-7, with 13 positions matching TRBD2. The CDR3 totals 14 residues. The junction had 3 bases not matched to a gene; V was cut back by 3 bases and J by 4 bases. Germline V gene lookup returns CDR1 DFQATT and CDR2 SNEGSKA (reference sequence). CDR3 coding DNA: TGCAGTGCTAGTCTGGGACTAGCGGGATACGAGCAGTACTTC. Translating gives CSASLGLAGYEQYF.

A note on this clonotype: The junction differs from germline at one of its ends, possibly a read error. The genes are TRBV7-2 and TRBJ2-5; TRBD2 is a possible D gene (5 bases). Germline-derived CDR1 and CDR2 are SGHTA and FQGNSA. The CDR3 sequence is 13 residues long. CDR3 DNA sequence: TGTGCCACCAGCTCACCACGTCCGGAGGCCCAGTACTTC. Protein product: CATSSPRPEAQYF. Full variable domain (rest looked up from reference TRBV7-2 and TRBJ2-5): GAGVSQSPSNKVTEKGKDVELRCDPISGHTALYWYRQSLGQGLEFLIYFQGNSAPDKSGLPSDRFSAERTGGSVSTLTIQRTQQEDSAVYLCATSSPRPEAQYFGPGTRLLVL.

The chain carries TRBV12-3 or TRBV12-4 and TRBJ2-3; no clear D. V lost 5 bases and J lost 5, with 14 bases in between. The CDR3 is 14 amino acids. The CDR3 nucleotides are TGTGCCAGCAGTCCTAGGGTGTTACTAGATACGCAGTATTTT. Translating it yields CASSPRVLLDTQYF.

The CDR3 DNA sequence: TGCAGCGTTGCGGGGGGAATCACTGAAGCTTTCTTT. This codes for CSVAGGITEAFF. The rearrangement joins TRBV29-1 to TRBJ1-1, with a weak D call TRBD1 (5 bases). This CDR3 is 12 amino acids long. Germline CDR1 SQVTM, CDR2 ANQGSEA. The ends were cut back, 4 bases at V and 4 bases at J, with 10 bases in the middle.

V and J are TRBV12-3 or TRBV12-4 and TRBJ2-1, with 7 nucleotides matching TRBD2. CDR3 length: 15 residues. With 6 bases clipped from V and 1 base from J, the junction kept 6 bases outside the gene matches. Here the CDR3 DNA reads TGTGCCAGCAGAACCACGGGACTATCCTACAATGAGCAGTTCTTC. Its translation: CASRTTGLSYNEQFF.

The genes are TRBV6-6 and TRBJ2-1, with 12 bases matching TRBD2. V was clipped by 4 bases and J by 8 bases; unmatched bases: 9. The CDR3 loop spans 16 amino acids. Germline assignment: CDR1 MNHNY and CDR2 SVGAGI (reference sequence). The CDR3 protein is CASSLLAGGPNDEQFF. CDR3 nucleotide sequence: TGTGCCAGCAGTTTGCTAGCGGGGGGGCCGAACGATGAGCAGTTCTTC.

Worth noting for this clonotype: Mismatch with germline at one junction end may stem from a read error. CDR3 sequence: CSVEGGAGIAKNIQYF. Here the CDR3 DNA reads TGCAGCGTCGAAGGGGGCGCCGGCATAGCCAAAAACATTCAGTACTTC. This chain uses TRBV29-1 with TRBJ2-4; 7 bases fit TRBD1. Germline V CDR1 and CDR2: SQVTM, ANQGSEA. CDR3 length: 16 amino acids.

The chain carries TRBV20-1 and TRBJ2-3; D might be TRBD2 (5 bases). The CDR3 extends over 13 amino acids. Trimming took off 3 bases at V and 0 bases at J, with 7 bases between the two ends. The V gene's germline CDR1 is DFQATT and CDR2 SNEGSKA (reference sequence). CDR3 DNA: TGCAGTGCTAGGCGGAGGAGCACAGATACGCAGTATTTT. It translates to CSARRRSTDTQYF.

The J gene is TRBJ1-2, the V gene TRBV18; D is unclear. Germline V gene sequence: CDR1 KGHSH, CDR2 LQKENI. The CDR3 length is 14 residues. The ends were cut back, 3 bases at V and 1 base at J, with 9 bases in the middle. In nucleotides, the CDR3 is TGTGCCAGCTCACCCTGGACTCTTAACTATGGCTACACCTTC. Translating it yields CASSPWTLNYGYTF.

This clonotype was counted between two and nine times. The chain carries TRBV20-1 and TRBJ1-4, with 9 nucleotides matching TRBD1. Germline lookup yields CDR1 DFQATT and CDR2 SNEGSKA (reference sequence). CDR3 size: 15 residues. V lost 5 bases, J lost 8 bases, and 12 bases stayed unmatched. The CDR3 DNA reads TGCAGTGCTCGTGGTCGGACAGGGGACGGGGAAAAACTGTTTTTT. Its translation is CSARGRTGDGEKLFF.

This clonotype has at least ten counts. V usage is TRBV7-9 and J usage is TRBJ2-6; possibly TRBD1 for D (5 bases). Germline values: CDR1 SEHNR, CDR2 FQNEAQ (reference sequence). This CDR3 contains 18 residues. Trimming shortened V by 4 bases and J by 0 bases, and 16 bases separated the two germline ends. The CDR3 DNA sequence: TGTGCCAGCAGCTCCGACAGCAGGGCTACCTCTGGGGCCAACGTCCTGACTTTC. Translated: CASSSDSRATSGANVLTF.

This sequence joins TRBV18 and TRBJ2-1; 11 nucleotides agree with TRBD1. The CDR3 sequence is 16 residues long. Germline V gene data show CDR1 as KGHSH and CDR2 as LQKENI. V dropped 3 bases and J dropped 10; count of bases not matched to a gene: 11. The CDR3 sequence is CASSPNRDRGAWEQFF. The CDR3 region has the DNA TGTGCCAGCTCACCGAACCGGGACAGGGGGGCCTGGGAGCAGTTCTTC.

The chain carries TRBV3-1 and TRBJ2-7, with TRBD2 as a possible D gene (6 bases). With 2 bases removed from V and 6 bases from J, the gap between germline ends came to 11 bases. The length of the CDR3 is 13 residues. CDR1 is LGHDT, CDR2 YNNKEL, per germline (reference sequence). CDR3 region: CASSQSPGLEQYF. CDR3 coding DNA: TGTGCCAGCAGCCAATCGCCGGGACTCGAGCAGTACTTC.

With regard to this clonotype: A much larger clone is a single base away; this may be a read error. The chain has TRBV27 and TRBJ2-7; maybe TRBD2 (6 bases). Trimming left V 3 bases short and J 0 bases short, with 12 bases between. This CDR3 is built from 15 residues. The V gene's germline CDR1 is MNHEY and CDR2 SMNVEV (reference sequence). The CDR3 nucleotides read TGTGCCAGCAGTTTGGGGGGTGCAAACTCCTACGAGCAGTACTTC. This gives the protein CASSLGGANSYEQYF.

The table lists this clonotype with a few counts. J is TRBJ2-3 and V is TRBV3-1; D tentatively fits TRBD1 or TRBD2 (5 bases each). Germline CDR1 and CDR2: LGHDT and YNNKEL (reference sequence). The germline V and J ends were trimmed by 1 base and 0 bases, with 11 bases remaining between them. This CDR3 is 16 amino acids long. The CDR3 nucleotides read TGTGCCAGCAGCCAAGTCGGGGCGACTAGCACAGATACGCAGTATTTT. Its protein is CASSQVGATSTDTQYF.

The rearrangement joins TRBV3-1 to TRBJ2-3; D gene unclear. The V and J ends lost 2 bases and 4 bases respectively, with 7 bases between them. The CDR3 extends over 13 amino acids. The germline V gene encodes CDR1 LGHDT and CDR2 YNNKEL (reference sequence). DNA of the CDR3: TGTGCCAGCAGCCAATCCGAGGCAGATACGCAGTATTTT. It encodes CASSQSEADTQYF.

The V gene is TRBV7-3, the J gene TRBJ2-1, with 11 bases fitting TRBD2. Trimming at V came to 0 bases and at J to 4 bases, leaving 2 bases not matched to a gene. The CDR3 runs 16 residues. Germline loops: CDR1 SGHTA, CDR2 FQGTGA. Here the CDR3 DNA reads TGTGCCAGCAGCTTAACGCTAGCGGGAGGTTACAATGAGCAGTTCTTC. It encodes CASSLTLAGGYNEQFF.

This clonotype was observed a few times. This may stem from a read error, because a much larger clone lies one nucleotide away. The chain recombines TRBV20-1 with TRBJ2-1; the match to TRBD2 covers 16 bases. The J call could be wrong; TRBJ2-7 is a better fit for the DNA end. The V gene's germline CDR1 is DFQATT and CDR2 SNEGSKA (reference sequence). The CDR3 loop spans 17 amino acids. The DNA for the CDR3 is TGCAGTGCTAGCCCCGGGACTAGCGGGAGGGCCTACAATGAGCAGTACTTC. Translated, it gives CSASPGTSGRAYNEQYF.

The CDR3 nucleotides read TGTGCCAGCAGCTTGTCTAGCAGCGGCTCTGGAAACACCATATATTTT. This sequence encodes CASSLSSSGSGNTIYF. The chain recombines TRBV5-6 with TRBJ1-3; D unclear. Germline-derived CDR1 and CDR2 are SGHDT and YYEEEE. V lost 1 base, J lost 0 bases, and 11 bases lay in between. CDR3 size: 16 residues.

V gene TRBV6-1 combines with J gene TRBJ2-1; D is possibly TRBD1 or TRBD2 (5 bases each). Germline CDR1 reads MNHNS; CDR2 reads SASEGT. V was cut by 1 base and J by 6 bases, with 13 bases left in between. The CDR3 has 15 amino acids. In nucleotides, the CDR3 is TGTGCCAGCAGTGAAGTGGGGACGGCTGGCAATGAGCAGTTCTTC. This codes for CASSEVGTAGNEQFF.

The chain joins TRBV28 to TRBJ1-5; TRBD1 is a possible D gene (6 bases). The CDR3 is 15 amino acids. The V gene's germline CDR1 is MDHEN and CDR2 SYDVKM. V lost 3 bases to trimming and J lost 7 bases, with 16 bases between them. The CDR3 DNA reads TGTGCCAGCAGTTTGGGACCAGGACAGTTCCAGCCCCAGCATTTT. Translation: CASSLGPGQFQPQHF.

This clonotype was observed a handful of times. As DNA, the CDR3 is TGTGCCACCAGCAGATACCCCGGGACAAGCTACGAGCAGTACTTC. Residues: CATSRYPGTSYEQYF. The V call is TRBV15, the J call TRBJ2-7, with D possibly matching TRBD1 (6 bases). The germline V and J ends were trimmed by 2 bases and 3 bases, with 14 bases remaining between them. Germline-derived CDR1 and CDR2 are LNHNV and YYDKDF (reference sequence). This CDR3 is built from 15 residues.